This TCR beta chain was captured in a study of control samples from healthy donors and cancer patients. Profiled with immunoSEQ multiplex PCR; TCRdb holds only in-frame clones, not every one. The sample carries about 34,000 clones, approximately 93% recorded once. V dropped 5 bases and J dropped 6; count of bases not matched to a gene: 6. The length of the CDR3 is 14 residues. Germline V gene data show CDR1 as SNHLY and CDR2 as FYNNEI. The clonotype originates from a man between 40 and 49 years old with colorectal cancer. Sequenced input: PBMCs. The V gene is TRBV2, the J gene TRBJ2-7, with TRBD2 matching over 11 bases. The CDR3 region is CASSTSGGRREQYF. The DNA for the CDR3 is TGTGCCAGCAGTACTAGCGGGGGCCGTCGCGAGCAGTACTTC.